This T cell receptor beta chain was identified in a study of CD8 T cells in Susac syndrome. The germline V gene has CDR1 SQVTM and CDR2 ANQGSEA. The CDR3 is 12 amino acids. V lost 4 bases to trimming and J lost 4 bases, with 10 bases between them. Random hexamers served to reverse transcribe roughly 0.5 to 1 ug RNA. TCRdb redid the calling of the immunoSEQ multiplex PCR reads with MiXCR, one entry per CDR3 protein. Of just over 300,000 distinct CDR3 sequences in the sample, approximately 90% are singletons; the top ten hold roughly 0.064%. This TCR was sampled from a human donor with multiple sclerosis. The rearrangement uses TRBV29-1 and TRBJ1-2; the D is unclear. What was sequenced was CD4+ T cells from PBMCs. The CDR3 region is CSVVAGGYGYTF. The DNA of the CDR3 is TGCAGCGTTGTTGCAGGTGGCTATGGCTACACCTTC.